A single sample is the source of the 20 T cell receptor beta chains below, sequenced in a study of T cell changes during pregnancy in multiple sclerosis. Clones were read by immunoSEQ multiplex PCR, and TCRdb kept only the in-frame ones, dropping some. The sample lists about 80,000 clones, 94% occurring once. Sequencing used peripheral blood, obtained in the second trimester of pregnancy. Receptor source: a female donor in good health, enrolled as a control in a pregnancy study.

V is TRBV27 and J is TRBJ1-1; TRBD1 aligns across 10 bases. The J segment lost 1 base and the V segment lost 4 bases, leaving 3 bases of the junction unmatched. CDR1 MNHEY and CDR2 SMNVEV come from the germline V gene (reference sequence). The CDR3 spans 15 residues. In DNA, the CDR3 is TGTGCCAGCAGTTCAGGGGACAGGGGGAACACTGAAGCTTTCTTT. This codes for CASSSGDRGNTEAFF.

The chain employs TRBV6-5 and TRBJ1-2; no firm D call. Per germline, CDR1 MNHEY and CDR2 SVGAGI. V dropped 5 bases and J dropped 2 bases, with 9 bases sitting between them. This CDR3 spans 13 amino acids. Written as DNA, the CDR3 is TGTGCCAGCAGTCCCGACTTAAACTATGGCTACACCTTC. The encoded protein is CASSPDLNYGYTF.

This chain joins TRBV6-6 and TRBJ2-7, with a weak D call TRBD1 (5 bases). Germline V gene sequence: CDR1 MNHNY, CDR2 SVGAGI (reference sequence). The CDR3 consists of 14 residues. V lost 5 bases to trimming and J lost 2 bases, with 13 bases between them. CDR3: CASSRRDLAYEQYF. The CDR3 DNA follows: TGTGCCAGCAGTCGCAGGGATCTGGCCTACGAGCAGTACTTC.

As DNA, the CDR3 is TGTGCCTGGAGTTCTGGGACAGGGGGCAGGGGCCAGTACTTC. As protein: CAWSSGTGGRGQYF. The chain recombines TRBV30 with TRBJ2-5; TRBD1 matches 12 bases. Per the germline V gene, CDR1 is GTSNPN and CDR2 is SVGIG (reference sequence). This CDR3 region has 14 residues. Trimming took 2 bases from V and 10 from J; bases not matched to a gene: 8.

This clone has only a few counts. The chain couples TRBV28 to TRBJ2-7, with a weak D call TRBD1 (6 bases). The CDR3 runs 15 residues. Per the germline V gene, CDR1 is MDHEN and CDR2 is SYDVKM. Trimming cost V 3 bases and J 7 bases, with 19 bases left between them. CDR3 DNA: TGTGCCAGCAGTTTGCGGAGAATTACAGGGAATGAGCAGTACTTC. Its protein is CASSLRRITGNEQYF. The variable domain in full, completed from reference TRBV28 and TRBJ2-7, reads DVKVTQSSRYLVKRTGEKVFLECVQDMDHENMFWYRQDPGLGLRLIYFSYDVKMKEKGDIPEGYSVSREKKERFSLILESASTNQTSMYLCASSLRRITGNEQYFGPGTRLTVT.

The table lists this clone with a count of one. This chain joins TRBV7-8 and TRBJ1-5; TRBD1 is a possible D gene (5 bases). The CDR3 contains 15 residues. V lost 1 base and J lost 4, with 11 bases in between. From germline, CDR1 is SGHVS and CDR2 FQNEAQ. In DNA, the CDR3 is TGTGCCAGCAGCTTAGAGGCGGCAGGGAATCAGCCCCAGCATTTT. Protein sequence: CASSLEAAGNQPQHF.

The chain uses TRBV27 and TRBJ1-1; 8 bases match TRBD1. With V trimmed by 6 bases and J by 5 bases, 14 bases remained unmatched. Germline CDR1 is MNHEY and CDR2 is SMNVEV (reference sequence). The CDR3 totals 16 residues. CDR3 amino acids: CASSQYQGADHTEAFF. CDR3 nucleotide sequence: TGTGCCAGCAGCCAATATCAGGGGGCGGACCATACTGAAGCTTTCTTT.

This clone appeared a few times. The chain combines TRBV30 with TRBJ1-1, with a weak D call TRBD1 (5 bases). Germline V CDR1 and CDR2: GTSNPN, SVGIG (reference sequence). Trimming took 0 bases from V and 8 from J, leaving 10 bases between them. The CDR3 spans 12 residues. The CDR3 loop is CAWSVGAVEAFF. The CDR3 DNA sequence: TGTGCCTGGAGTGTAGGGGCTGTGGAAGCTTTCTTT.

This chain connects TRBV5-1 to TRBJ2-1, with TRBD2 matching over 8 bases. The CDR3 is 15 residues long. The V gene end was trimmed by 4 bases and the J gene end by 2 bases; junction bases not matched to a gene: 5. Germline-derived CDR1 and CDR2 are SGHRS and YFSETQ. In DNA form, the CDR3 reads TGCGCCAGCAGCCTGTCGGGACTAGCCTACAATGAGCAGTTCTTC. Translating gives CASSLSGLAYNEQFF. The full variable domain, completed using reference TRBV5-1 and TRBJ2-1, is KAGVTQTPRYLIKTRGQQVTLSCSPISGHRSVSWYQQTPGQGLQFLFEYFSETQRNKGNFPGRFSGRQFSNSRSEMNVSTLELGDSALYLCASSLSGLAYNEQFFGPGTRLTVL.

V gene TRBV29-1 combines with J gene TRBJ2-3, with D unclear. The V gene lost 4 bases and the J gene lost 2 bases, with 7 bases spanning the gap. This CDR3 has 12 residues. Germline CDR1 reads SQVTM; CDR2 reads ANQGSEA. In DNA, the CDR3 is TGCAGCGTTGCTAGTAACACAGATACGCAGTATTTT. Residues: CSVASNTDTQYF.

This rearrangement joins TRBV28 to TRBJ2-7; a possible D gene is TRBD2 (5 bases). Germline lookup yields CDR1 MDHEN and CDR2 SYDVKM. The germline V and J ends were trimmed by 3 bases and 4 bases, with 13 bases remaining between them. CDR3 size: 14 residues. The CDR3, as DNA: TGTGCCAGCAGTTTCAGCGGCCGGACGTACGAGCAGTACTTC. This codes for CASSFSGRTYEQYF.

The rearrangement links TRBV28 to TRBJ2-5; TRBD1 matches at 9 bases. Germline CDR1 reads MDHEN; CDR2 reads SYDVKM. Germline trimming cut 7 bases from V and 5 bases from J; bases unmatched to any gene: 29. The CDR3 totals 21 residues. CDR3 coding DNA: TGTGCCAGCAAAGGATTTCTTATCCGGGACAGGGAAGGACTTACACATGAGACCCAGTACTTC. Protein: CASKGFLIRDREGLTHETQYF.

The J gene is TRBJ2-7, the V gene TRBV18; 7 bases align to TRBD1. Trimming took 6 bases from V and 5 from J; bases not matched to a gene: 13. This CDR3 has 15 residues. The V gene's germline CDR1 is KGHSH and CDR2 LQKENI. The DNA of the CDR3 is TGTGCCAGCTCTGAGACAGGGCTGACGGTTCACGAGCAGTACTTC. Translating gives CASSETGLTVHEQYF.

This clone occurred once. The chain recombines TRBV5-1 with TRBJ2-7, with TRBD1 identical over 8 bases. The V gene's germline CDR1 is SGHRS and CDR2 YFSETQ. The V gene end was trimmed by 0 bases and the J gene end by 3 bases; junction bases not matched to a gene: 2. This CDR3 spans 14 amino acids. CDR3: CASSLGTGYYEQYF. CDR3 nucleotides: TGCGCCAGCAGCTTGGGGACAGGGTACTACGAGCAGTACTTC.

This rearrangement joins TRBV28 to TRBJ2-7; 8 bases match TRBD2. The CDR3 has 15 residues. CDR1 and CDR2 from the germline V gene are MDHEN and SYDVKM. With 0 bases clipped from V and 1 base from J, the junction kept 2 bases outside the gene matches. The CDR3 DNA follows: TGTGCCAGCAGTTTATGGGCTAGCGGGTCCTACGAGCAGTACTTC. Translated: CASSLWASGSYEQYF.

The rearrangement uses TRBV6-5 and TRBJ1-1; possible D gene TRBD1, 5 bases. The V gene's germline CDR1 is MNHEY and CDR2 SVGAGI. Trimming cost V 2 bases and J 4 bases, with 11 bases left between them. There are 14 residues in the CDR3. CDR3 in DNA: TGTGCCAGCAGTTACGGGAGGGGAGGCACTGAAGCTTTCTTT. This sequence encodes CASSYGRGGTEAFF.

The CDR3 loop is CASSSIAVYEQYF. The CDR3, as DNA: TGTGCCAGCAGCTCCATAGCGGTCTACGAGCAGTACTTC. The chain combines TRBV7-8 with TRBJ2-7; perhaps TRBD2 as D (6 bases). Deletions cut 4 bases from V and 3 bases from J, with 10 bases between. This CDR3 comprises 13 residues. Germline lookup yields CDR1 SGHVS and CDR2 FQNEAQ.

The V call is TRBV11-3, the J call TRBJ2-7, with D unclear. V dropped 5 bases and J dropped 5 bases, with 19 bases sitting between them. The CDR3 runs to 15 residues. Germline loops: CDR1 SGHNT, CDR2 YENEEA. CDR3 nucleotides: TGTGCCAGCAGCCATGGCTCGCTTGGGCAAAACGAGCAGTACTTC. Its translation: CASSHGSLGQNEQYF.

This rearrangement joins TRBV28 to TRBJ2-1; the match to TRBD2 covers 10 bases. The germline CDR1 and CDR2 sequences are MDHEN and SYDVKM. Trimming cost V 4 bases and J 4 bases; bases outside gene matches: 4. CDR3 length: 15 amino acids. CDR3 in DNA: TGTGCCAGCAGTTCTCGGACTAGCGGTTACAATGAGCAGTTCTTC. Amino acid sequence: CASSSRTSGYNEQFF. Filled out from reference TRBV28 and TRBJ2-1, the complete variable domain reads DVKVTQSSRYLVKRTGEKVFLECVQDMDHENMFWYRQDPGLGLRLIYFSYDVKMKEKGDIPEGYSVSREKKERFSLILESASTNQTSMYLCASSSRTSGYNEQFFGPGTRLTVL.

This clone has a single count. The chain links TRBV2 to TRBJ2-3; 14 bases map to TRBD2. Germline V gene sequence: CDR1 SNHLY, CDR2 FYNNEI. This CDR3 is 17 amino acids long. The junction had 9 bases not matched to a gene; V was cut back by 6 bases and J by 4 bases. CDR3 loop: CASRTGTSGRGADTQYF. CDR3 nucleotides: TGTGCCAGCAGAACCGGGACTAGCGGGAGAGGGGCAGATACGCAGTATTTT.